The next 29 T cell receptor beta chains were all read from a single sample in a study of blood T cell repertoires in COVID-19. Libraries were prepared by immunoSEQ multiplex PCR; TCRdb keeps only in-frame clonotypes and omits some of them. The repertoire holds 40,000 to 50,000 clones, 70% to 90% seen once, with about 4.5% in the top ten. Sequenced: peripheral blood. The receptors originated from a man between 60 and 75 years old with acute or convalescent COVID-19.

The CDR3 DNA reads TGTGCCAGCTCACTCGGACAGAAATACACCGGGGAGCTGTTTTTT. Residues: CASSLGQKYTGELFF. The genes are TRBV18 and TRBJ2-2; D perhaps matches TRBD1 (6 bases). The V gene's germline CDR1 is KGHSH and CDR2 LQKENI. This CDR3 spans 15 amino acids. Trimming removed 4 bases from V and 3 bases from J, with 12 bases in between.

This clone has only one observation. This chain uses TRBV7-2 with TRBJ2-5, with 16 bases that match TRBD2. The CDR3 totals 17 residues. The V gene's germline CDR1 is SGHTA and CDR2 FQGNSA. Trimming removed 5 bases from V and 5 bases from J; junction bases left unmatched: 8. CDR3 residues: CASSPGTSGGAGETQYF. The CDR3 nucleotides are TGTGCCAGCAGCCCCGGGACTAGCGGGGGGGCTGGGGAGACCCAGTACTTC.

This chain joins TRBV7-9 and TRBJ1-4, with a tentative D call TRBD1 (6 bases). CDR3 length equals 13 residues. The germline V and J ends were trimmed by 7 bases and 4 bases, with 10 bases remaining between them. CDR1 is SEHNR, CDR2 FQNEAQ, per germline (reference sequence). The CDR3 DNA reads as TGTGCCAGCAACCAGGGGATTAATGAAAAACTGTTTTTT. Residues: CASNQGINEKLFF. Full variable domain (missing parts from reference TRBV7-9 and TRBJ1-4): DTGVSQNPRHKITKRGQNVTFRCDPISEHNRLYWYRQTLGQGPEFLTYFQNEAQLEKSRLLSDRFSAERPKGSFSTLEIQRTEQGDSAMYLCASNQGINEKLFFGSGTQLSVL.

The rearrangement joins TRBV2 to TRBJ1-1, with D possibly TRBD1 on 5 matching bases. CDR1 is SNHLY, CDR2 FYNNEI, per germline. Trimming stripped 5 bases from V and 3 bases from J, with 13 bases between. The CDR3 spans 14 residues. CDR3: CASSFDRAYTEAFF. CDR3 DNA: TGTGCCAGCAGTTTTGACAGAGCCTACACTGAAGCTTTCTTT.

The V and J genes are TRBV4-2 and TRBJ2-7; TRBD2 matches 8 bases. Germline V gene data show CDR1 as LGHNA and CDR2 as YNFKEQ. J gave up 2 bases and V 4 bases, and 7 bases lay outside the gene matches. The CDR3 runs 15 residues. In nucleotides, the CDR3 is TGTGCCAGCAGCCGAGCGACGGGACTAGCCTACGAGCAGTACTTC. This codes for CASSRATGLAYEQYF.

The CDR3 DNA reads as TGTGCCAGCAGCCCAGGGATCGCTGAAGCTTTCTTT. Amino acids: CASSPGIAEAFF. The V and J genes are TRBV5-6 and TRBJ1-1, with D possibly TRBD1 on 5 matching bases. Germline CDR1 is SGHDT and CDR2 is YYEEEE. CDR3 length equals 12 residues. Trimming removed 4 bases from V and 6 bases from J, with 10 bases in between.

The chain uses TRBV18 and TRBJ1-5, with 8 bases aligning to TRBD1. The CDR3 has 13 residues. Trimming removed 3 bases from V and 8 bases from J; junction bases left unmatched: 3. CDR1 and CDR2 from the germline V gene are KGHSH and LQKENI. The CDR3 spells CASSPGQGEPQHF. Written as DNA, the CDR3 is TGTGCCAGCTCACCCGGACAGGGCGAGCCCCAGCATTTT.

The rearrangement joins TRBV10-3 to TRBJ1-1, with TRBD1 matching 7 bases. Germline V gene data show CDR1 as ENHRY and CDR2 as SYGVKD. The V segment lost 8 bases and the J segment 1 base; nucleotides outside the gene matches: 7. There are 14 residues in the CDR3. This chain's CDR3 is CAIGADRRNTEAFF. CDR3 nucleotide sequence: TGTGCCATCGGGGCGGACAGGAGGAACACTGAAGCTTTCTTT.

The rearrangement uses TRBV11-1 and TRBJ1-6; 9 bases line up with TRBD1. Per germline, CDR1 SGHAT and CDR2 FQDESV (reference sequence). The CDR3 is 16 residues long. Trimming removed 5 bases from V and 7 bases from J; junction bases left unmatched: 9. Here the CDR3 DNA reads TGTGCCAGCAGCGTAATACAGGGGGCGCGGAATTCACCCCTCCACTTT. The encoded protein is CASSVIQGARNSPLHF.

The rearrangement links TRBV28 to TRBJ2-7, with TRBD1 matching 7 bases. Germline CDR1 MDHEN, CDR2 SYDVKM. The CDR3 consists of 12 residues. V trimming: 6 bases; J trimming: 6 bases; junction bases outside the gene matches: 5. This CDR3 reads CASSTTGVEQYF. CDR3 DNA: TGTGCCAGCAGCACTACAGGGGTCGAGCAGTACTTC.

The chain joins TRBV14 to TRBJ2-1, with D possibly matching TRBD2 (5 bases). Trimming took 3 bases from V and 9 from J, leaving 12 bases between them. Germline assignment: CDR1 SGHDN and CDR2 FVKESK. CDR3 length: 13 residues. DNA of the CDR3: TGTGCCAGCAGCCAGGGAAGAGGAGGTGAGCAGTTCTTC. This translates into CASSQGRGGEQFF.

CDR3: CASSKYVEENYGYTF. As DNA, the CDR3 is TGTGCCAGCAGCAAATACGTAGAAGAAAACTATGGCTACACCTTC. V and J are TRBV21-1 and TRBJ1-2. TRBV21-1 corresponds to a pseudogene. The CDR3 has 15 amino acids.

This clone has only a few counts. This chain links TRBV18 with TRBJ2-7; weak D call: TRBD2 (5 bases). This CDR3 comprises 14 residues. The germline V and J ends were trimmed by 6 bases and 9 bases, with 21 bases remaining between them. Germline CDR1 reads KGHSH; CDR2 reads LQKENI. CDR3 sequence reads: CASSPEEIGRGQYF. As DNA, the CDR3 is TGTGCCAGCTCCCCGGAGGAGATCGGCCGCGGGCAGTACTTC.

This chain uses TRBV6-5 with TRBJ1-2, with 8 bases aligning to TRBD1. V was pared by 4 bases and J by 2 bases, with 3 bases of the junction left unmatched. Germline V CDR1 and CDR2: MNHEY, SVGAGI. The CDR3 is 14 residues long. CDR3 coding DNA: TGTGCCAGCAGTTTACAGGGGGTGAACTATGGCTACACCTTC. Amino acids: CASSLQGVNYGYTF.

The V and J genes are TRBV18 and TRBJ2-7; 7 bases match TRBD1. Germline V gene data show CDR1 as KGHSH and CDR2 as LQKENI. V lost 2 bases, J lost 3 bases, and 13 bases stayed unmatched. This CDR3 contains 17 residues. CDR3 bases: TGTGCCAGCTCACCATCCCCCCGAGACAGGGTAGGCTACGAGCAGTACTTC. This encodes CASSPSPRDRVGYEQYF.

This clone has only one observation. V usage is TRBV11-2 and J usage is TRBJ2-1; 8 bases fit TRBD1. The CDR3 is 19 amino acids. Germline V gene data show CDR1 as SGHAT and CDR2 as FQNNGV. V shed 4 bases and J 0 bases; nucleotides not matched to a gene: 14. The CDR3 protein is CASSSLRGQNPRSYNEQFF. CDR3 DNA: TGTGCCAGCAGCTCACTCAGGGGGCAAAATCCCCGCTCCTACAATGAGCAGTTCTTC.

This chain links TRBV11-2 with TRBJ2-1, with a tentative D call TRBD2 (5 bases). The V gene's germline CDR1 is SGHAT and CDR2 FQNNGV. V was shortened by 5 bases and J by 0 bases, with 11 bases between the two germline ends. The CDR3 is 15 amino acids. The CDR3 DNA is TGTGCCAGCAGCCCTTTGAGGGTCTCCTACAATGAGCAGTTCTTC. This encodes CASSPLRVSYNEQFF.

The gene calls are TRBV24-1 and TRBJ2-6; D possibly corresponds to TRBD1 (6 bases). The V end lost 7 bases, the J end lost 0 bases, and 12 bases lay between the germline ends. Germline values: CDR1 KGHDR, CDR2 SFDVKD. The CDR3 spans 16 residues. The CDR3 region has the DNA TGTGCCACCAGCAGGGGTCCCATCTCTGGGGCCAACGTCCTGACTTTC. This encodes CATSRGPISGANVLTF.

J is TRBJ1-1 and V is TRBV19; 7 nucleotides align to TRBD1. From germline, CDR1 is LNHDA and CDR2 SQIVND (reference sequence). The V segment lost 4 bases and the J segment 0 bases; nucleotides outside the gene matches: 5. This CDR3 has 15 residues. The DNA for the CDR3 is TGTGCCAGTAGTACGGGACAGCTCATGAACACTGAAGCTTTCTTT. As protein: CASSTGQLMNTEAFF.

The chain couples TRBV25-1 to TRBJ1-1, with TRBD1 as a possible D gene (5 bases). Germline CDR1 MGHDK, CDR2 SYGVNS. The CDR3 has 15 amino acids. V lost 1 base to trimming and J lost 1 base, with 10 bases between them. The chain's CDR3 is CASSEFGGRNTEAFF. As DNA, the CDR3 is TGTGCCAGCAGTGAATTCGGGGGGAGGAACACTGAAGCTTTCTTT.

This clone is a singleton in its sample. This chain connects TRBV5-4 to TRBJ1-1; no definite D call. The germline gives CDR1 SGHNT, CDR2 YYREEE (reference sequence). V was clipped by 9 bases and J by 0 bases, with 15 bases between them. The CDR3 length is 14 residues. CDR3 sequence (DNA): TGTGCCACCCAAGAGGGCAGTTTGAACACTGAAGCTTTCTTT. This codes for CATQEGSLNTEAFF.

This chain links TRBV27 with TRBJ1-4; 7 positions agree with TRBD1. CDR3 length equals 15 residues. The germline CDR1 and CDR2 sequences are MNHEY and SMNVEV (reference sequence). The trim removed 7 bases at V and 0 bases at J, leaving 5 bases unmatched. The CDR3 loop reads CASKSQGPTNEKLFF. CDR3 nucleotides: TGTGCCAGCAAATCACAGGGGCCAACTAATGAAAAACTGTTTTTT. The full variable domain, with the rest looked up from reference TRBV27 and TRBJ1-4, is EAQVTQNPRYLITVTGKKLTVTCSQNMNHEYMSWYRQDPGLGLRQIYYSMNVEVTDKGDVPEGYKVSRKEKRNFPLILESPSPNQTSLYFCASKSQGPTNEKLFFGSGTQLSVL.

The CDR3 region is CSVEDREGTGELFF. For the CDR3, the DNA is TGCAGCGTTGAAGACAGGGAGGGCACCGGGGAGCTGTTTTTT. The V call is TRBV29-1, the J call TRBJ2-2; TRBD2 matches 7 bases. CDR1 is SQVTM, CDR2 ANQGSEA, per germline. Trimming took 0 bases from V and 4 from J; bases not matched to a gene: 2. This CDR3 has 14 residues.

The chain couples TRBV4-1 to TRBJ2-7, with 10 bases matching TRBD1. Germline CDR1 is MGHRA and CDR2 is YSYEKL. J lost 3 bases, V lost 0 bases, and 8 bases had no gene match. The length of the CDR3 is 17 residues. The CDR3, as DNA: TGCGCCAGCAGCCAAGATCGCGGGACAGGGGTCGTCTACGAGCAGTACTTC. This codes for CASSQDRGTGVVYEQYF.

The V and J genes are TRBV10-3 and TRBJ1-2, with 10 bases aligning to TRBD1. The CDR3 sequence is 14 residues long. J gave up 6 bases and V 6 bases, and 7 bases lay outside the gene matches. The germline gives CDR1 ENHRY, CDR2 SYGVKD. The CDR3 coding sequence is TGTGCCATCAGAGCCGGGACAGGGGCAGATGGCTACACCTTC. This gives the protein CAIRAGTGADGYTF.

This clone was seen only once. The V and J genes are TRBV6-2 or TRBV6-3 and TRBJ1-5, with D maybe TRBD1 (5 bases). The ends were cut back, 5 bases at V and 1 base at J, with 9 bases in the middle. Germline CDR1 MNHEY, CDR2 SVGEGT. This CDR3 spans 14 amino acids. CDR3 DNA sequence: TGTGCCAGCAGTGCAGACAGCAGCAATCAGCCCCAGCATTTT. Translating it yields CASSADSSNQPQHF.

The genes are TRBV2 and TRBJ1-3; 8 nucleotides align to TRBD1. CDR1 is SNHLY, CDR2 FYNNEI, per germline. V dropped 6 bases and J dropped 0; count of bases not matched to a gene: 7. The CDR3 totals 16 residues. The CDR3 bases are TGTGCCAGCAGCGGACAGGGAGAAGGCTCTGGAAACACCATATATTTT. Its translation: CASSGQGEGSGNTIYF.

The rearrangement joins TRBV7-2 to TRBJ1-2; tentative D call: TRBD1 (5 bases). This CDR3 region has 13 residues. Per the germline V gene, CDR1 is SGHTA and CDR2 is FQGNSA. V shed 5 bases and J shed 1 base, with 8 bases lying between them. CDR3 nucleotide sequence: TGTGCCAGCAGCGTGACAGATAACTATGGCTACACCTTC. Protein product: CASSVTDNYGYTF.

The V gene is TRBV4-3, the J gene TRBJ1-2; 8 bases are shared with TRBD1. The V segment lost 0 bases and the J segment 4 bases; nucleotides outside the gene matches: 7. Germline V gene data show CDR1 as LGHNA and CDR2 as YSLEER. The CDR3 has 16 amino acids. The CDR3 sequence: CASSQDPQGASYGYTF. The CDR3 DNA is TGCGCCAGCAGCCAAGATCCCCAGGGGGCGAGCTATGGCTACACCTTC.